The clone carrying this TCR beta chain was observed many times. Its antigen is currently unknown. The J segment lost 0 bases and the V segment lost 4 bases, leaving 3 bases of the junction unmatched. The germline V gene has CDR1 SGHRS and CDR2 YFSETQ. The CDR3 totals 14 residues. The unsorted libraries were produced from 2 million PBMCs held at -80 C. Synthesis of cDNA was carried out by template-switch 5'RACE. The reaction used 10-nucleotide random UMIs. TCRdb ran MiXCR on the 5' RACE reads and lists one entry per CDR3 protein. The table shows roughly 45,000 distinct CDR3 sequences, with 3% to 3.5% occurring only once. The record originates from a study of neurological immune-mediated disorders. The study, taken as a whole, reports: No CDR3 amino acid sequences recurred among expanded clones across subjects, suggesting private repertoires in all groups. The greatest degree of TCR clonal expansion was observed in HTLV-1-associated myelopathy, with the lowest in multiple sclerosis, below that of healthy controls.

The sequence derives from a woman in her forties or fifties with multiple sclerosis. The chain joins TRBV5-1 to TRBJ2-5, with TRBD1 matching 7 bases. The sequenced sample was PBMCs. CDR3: CASSGDSYQETQYF. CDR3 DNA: TGCGCCAGCAGCGGGGACAGTTACCAAGAGACCCAGTACTTC.